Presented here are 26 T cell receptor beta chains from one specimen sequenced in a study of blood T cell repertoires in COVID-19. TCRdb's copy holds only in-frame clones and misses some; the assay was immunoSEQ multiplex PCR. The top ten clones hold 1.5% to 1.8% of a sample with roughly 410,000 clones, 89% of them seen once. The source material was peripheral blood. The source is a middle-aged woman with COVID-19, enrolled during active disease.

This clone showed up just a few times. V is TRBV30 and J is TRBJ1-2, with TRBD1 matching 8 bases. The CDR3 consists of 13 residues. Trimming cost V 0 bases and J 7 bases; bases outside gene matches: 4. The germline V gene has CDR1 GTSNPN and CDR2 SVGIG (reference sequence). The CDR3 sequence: CAWSVQGAGGYTF. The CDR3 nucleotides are TGTGCCTGGAGTGTCCAGGGGGCGGGTGGCTACACCTTC.

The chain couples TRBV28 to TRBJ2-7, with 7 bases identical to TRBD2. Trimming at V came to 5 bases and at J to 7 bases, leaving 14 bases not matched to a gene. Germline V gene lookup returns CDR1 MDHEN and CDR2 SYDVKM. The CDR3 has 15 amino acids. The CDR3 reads CASSHLAAEGTEQYF. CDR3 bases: TGTGCCAGCAGTCACCTAGCGGCAGAAGGAACGGAGCAGTACTTC.

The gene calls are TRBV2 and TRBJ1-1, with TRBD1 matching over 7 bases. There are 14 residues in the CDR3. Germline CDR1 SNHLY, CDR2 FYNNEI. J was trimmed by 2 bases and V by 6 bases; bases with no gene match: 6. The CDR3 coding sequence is TGTGCCAGCAGCTACTACAGGGGTAACACTGAAGCTTTCTTT. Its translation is CASSYYRGNTEAFF.

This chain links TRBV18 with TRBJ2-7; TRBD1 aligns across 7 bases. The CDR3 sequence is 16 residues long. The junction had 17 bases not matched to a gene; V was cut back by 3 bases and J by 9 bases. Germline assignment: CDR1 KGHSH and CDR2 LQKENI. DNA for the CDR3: TGTGCCAGCTCACCTAATAACAGGGGAACTATCGCCGGGCAGTACTTC. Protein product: CASSPNNRGTIAGQYF.

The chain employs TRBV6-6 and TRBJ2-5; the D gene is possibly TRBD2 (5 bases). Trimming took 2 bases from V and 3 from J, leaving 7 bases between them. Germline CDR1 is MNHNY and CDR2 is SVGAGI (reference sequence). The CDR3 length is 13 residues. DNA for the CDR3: TGTGCCAGCAGTTACCACGGGGAAGAGACCCAGTACTTC. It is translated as CASSYHGEETQYF.

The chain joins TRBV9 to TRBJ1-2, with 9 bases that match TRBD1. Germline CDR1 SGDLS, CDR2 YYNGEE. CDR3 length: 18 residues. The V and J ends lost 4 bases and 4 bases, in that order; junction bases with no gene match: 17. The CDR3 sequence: CASSSRPPTGGFFYGYTF. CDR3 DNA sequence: TGTGCCAGCAGCTCCCGGCCTCCGACAGGGGGTTTTTTCTATGGCTACACCTTC.

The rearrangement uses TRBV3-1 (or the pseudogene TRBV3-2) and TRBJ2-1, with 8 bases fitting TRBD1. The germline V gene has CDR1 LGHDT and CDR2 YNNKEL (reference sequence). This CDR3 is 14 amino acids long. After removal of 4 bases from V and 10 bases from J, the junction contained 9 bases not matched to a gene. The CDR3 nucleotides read TGTGCCAGCAGCCTTACAGACAGGGGACGGGAGCAGTTCTTC. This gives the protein CASSLTDRGREQFF.

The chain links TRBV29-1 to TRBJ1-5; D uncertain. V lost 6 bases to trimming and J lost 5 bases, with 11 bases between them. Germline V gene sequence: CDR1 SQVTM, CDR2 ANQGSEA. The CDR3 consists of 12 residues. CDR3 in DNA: TGCAGCGTCAAGCCCGGGGATCAGCCCCAGCATTTT. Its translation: CSVKPGDQPQHF.

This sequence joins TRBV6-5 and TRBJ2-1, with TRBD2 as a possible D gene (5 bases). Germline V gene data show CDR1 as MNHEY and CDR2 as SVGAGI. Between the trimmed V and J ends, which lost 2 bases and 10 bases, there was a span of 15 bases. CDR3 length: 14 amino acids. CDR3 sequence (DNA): TGTGCCAGCAGTTACCCACCCGGGGTGGGGGAGCAGTTCTTC. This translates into CASSYPPGVGEQFF.

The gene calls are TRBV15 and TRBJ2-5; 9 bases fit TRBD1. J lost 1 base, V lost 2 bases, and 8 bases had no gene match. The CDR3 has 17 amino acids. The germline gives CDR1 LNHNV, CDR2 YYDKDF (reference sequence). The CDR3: CATSRSPGQGGQETQYF. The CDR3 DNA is TGTGCCACCAGCAGATCTCCGGGACAGGGAGGCCAAGAGACCCAGTACTTC.

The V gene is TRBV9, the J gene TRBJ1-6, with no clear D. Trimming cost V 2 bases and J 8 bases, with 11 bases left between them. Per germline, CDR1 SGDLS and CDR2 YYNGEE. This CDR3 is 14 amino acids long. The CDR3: CASSVGVRDSPLHF. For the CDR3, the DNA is TGTGCCAGCAGCGTCGGGGTTAGGGATTCACCCCTCCACTTT.

The CDR3 sequence: CATSGTGGATDTQYF. DNA of the CDR3: TGTGCCACCAGTGGAACAGGGGGTGCCACAGATACGCAGTATTTT. The rearrangement joins TRBV24-1 to TRBJ2-3; 8 bases match TRBD1. Germline V gene sequence: CDR1 KGHDR, CDR2 SFDVKD. V lost 5 bases to trimming and J lost 2 bases; unmatched junction nucleotides: 5. The CDR3 totals 15 residues.

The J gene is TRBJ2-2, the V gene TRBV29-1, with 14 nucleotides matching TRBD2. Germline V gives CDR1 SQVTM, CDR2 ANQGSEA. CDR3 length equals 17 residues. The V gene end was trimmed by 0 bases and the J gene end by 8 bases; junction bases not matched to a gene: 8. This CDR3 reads CSVEDPVGLAGVGELFF. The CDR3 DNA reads TGCAGCGTTGAAGATCCGGTGGGACTAGCGGGAGTAGGGGAGCTGTTTTTT.

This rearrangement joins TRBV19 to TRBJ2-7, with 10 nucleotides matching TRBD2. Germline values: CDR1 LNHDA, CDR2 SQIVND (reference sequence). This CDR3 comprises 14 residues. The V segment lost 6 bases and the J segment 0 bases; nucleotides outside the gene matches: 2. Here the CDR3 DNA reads TGTGCCAGTAGGTGGACTAGCGGCTCCTACGAGCAGTACTTC. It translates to CASRWTSGSYEQYF.

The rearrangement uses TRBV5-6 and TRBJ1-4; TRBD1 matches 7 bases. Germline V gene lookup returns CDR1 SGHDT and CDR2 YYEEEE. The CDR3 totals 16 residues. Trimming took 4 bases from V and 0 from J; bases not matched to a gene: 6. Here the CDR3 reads CASSGGQYATNEKLFF. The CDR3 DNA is TGTGCCAGCAGCGGGGGACAGTATGCAACTAATGAAAAACTGTTTTTT.

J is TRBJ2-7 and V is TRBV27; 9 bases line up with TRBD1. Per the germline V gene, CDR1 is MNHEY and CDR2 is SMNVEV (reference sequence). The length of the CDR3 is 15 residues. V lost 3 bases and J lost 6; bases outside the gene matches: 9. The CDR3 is CASSLTPDRGGEQYF. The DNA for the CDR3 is TGTGCCAGCAGTTTGACCCCGGACAGGGGTGGCGAGCAGTACTTC.

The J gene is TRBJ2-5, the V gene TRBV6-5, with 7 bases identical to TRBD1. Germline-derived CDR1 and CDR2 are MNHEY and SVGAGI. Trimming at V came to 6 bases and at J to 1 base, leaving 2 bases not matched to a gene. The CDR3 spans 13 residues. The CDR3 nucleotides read TGTGCCAGCAGGCAGGGGGTCCAAGAGACCCAGTACTTC. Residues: CASRQGVQETQYF.

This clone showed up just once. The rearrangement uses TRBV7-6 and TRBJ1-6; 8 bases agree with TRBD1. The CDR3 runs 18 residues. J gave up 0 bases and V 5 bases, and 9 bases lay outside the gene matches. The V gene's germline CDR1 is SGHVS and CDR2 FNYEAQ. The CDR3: CASSPTGGPSSYNSPLHF. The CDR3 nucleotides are TGTGCCAGCAGCCCCACAGGGGGGCCTAGCTCCTATAATTCACCCCTCCACTTT. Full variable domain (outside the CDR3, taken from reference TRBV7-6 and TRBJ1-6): GAGVSQSPRYKVTKRGQDVALRCDPISGHVSLYWYRQALGQGPEFLTYFNYEAQQDKSGLPNDRFSAERPEGSISTLTIQRTEQRDSAMYRCASSPTGGPSSYNSPLHFGNGTRLTVT.

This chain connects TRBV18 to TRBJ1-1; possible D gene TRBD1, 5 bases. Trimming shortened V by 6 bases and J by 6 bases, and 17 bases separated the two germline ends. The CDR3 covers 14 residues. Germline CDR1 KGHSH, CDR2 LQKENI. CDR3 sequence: CASSAGRVPSEAFF. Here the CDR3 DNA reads TGTGCCAGCTCTGCAGGGAGGGTGCCGTCTGAAGCTTTCTTT.

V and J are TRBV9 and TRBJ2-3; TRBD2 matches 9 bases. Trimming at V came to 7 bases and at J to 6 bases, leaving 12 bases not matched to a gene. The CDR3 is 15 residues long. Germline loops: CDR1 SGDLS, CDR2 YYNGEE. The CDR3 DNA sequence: TGTGCCAGCGCTGAGGGTAGCGGGAGTGTGGATACGCAGTATTTT. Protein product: CASAEGSGSVDTQYF. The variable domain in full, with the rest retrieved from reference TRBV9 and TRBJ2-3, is DSGVTQTPKHLITATGQRVTLRCSPRSGDLSVYWYQQSLDQGLQFLIQYYNGEERAKGNILERFSAQQFPDLHSELNLSSLELGDSALYFCASAEGSGSVDTQYFGPGTRLTVL.

The DNA for the CDR3 is TGTGCCAGCAGTCCCAAACCTCGGGACACAGCCTACGAGCAGTACTTC. This translates into CASSPKPRDTAYEQYF. This chain joins TRBV27 and TRBJ2-7, with D perhaps TRBD1 (6 bases). Trimming removed 5 bases at V and 2 bases at J, with 19 bases between. The CDR3 has 16 amino acids. Germline values: CDR1 MNHEY, CDR2 SMNVEV (reference sequence).

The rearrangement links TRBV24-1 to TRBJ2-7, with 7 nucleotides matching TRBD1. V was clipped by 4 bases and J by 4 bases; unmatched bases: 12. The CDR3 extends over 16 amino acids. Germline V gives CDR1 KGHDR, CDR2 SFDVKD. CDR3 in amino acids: CATSDRRDRAPYEQYF. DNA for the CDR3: TGTGCCACCAGTGACCGCCGAGACAGGGCTCCTTACGAGCAGTACTTC.

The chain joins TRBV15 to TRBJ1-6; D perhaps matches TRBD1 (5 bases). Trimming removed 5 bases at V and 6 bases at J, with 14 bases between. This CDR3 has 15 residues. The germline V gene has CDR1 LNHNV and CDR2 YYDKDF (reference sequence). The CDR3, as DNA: TGTGCCACCAGCTCAGACAGAAGCCCTAATTCACCCCTCCACTTT. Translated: CATSSDRSPNSPLHF. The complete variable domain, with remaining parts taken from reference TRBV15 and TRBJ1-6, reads DAMVIQNPRYQVTQFGKPVTLSCSQTLNHNVMYWYQQKSSQAPKLLFHYYDKDFNNEADTPDNFQSRRPNTSFCFLDIRSPGLGDTAMYLCATSSDRSPNSPLHFGNGTRLTVT.

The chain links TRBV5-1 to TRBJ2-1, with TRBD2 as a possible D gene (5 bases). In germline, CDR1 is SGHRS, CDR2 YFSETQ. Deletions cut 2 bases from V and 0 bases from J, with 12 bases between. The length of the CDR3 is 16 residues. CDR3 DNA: TGCGCCAGCAGCTTCAATAGCGTTAGCTCCTACAATGAGCAGTTCTTC. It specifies CASSFNSVSSYNEQFF.

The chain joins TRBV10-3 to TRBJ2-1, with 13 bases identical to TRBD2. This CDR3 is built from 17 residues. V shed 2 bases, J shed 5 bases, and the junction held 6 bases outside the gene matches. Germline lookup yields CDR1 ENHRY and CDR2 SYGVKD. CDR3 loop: CAISERPGLAGNNEQFF. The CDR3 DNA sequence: TGTGCCATCAGTGAGAGGCCGGGACTAGCGGGAAACAATGAGCAGTTCTTC.

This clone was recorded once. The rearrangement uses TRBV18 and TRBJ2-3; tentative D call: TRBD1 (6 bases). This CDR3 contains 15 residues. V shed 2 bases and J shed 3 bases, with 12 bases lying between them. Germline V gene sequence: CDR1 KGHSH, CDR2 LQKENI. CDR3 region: CASSPLQGITDTQYF. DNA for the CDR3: TGTGCCAGCTCACCATTGCAGGGGATAACAGATACGCAGTATTTT. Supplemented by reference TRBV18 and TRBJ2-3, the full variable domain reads NAGVMQNPRHLVRRRGQEARLRCSPMKGHSHVYWYRQLPEEGLKFMVYLQKENIIDESGMPKERFSAEFPKEGPSILRIQQVVRGDSAAYFCASSPLQGITDTQYFGPGTRLTVL.